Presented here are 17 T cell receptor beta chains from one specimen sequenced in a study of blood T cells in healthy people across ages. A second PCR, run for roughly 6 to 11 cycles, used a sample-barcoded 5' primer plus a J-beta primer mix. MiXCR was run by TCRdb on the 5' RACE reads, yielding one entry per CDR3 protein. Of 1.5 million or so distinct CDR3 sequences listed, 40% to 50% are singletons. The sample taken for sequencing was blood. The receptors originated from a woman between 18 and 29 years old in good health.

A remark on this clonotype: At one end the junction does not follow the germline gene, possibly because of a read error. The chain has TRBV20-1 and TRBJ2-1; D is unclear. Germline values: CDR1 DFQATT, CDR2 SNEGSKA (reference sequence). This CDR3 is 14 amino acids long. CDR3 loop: CGARDRELGNEQFF. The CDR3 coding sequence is TGCGGTGCTAGAGATAGGGAACTCGGGAATGAGCAGTTCTTC.

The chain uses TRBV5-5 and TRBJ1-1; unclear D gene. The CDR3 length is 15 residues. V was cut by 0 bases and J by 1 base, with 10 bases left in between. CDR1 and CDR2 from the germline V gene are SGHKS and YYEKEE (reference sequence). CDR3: CASSLDGRWNTEAFF. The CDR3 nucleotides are TGTGCCAGCAGCTTGGATGGGAGGTGGAACACTGAAGCTTTCTTT.

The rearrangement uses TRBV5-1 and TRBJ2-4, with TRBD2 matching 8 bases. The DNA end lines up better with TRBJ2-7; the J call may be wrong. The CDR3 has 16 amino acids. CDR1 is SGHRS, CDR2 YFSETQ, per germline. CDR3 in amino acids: CASSLAGERESDEQYF. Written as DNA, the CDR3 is TGCGCCAGCAGCTTGGCCGGGGAGCGGGAGAGCGACGAGCAGTACTTC.

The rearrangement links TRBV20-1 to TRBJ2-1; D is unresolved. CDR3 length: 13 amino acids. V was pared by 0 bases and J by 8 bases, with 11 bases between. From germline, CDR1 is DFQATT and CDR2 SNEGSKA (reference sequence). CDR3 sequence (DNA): TGCAGTGCTAGAGACCCATGGCTAGATGAGCAGTTCTTC. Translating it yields CSARDPWLDEQFF.

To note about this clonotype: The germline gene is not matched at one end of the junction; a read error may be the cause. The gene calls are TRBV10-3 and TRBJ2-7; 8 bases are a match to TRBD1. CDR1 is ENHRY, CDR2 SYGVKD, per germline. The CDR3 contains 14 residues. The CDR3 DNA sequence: TGTGCCATCAGGGGGACAGGTGACTCCGACGAGCAGTATTTC. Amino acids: CAIRGTGDSDEQYF.

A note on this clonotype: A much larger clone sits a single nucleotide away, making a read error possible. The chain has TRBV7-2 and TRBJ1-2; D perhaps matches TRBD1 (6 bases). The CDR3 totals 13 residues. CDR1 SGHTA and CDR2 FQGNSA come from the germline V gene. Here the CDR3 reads CVSSLEQGYGYTF. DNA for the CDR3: TGTGTCAGCAGCTTAGAACAGGGCTATGGCTACACCTTC.

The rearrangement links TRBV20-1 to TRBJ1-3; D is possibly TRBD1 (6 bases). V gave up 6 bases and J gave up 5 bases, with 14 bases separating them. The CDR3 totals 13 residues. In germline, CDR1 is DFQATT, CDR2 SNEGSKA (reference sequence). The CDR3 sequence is CSAAYRARNTIYF. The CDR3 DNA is TGCAGTGCCGCATACAGGGCGAGAAACACCATATATTTT.

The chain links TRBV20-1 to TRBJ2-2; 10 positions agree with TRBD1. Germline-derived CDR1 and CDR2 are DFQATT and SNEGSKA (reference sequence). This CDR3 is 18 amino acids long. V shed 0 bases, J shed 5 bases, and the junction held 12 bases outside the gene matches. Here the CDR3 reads CSARDWGQGRGKTGELFF. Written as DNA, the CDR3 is TGCAGTGCTAGAGATTGGGGACAGGGGAGAGGAAAGACCGGGGAGCTGTTTTTT.

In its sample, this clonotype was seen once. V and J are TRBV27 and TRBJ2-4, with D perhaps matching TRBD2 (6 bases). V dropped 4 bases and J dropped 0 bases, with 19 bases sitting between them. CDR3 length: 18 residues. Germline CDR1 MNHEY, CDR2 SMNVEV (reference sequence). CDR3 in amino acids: CASSSRPGDGIAKNIQYF. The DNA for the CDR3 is TGTGCCAGCAGTTCGCGCCCGGGGGATGGAATAGCCAAAAACATTCAGTACTTC.

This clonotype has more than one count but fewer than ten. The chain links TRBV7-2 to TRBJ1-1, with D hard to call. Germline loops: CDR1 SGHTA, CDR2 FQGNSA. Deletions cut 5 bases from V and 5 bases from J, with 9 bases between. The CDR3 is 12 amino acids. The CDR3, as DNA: TGTGCCAGCAGCCGCGGGATAACTGAAGCTTTCTTT. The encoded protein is CASSRGITEAFF. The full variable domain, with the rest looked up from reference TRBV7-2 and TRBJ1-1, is GAGVSQSPSNKVTEKGKDVELRCDPISGHTALYWYRQSLGQGLEFLIYFQGNSAPDKSGLPSDRFSAERTGGSVSTLTIQRTQQEDSAVYLCASSRGITEAFFGQGTRLTVV.

In DNA form, the CDR3 reads TGTGCCACCAGTGATTTTGGAGGATCCTACAATGAGCAGTTCTTC. Encoded protein: CATSDFGGSYNEQFF. The V gene is TRBV24-1, the J gene TRBJ2-1; maybe TRBD2 (5 bases). Trimming removed 1 base from V and 1 base from J, with 7 bases in between. There are 15 residues in the CDR3. Per germline, CDR1 KGHDR and CDR2 SFDVKD.

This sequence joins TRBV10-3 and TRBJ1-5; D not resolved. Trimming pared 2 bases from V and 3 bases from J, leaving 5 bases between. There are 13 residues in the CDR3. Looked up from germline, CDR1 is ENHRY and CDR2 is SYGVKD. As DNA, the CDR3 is TGTGCCATCAGTGAGACGGACAATCAGCCCCAGCATTTT. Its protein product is CAISETDNQPQHF.

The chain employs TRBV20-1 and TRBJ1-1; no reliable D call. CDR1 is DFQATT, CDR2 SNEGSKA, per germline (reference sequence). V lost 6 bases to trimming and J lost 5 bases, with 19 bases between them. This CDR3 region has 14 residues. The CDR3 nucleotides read TGCAGTGCCTACGGCAGTGGGTTCGGGACTGAAGCTTTCTTT. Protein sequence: CSAYGSGFGTEAFF.

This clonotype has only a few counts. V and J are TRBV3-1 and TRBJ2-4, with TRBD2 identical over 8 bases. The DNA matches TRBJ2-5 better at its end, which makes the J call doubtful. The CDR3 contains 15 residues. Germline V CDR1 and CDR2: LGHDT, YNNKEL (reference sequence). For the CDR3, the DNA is TGTGCCAGCAGCCAAACTAGCGGAAGCGGGGAGACCCAGTACTTC. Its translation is CASSQTSGSGETQYF.

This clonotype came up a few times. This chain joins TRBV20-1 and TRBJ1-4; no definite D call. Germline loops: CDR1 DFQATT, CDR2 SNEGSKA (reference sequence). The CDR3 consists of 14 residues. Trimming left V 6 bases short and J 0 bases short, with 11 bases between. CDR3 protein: CSAPGPPTNEKLFF. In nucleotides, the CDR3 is TGCAGTGCCCCAGGACCCCCAACTAATGAAAAACTGTTTTTT.

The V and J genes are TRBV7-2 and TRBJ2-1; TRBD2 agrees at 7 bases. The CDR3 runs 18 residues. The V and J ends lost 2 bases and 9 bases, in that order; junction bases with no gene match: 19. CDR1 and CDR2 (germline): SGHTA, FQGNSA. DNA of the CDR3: TGTGCCAGCAGCTTATGGGGTCTAGCGGACCCAGGGTGGATTGAGCAGTTCTTC. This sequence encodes CASSLWGLADPGWIEQFF.

The CDR3 DNA is TGCGCCAGCAGTGAGGGGGGTCCGGGAGAGACCCAGTACTTC. Its translation: CASSEGGPGETQYF. The chain uses TRBV10-2 and TRBJ2-5, with D tentatively TRBD1 or TRBD2 (5 bases each). The V gene's germline CDR1 is WSHSY and CDR2 SAAADI. Trimming removed 2 bases at V and 4 bases at J, with 11 bases between. The CDR3 spans 14 residues.